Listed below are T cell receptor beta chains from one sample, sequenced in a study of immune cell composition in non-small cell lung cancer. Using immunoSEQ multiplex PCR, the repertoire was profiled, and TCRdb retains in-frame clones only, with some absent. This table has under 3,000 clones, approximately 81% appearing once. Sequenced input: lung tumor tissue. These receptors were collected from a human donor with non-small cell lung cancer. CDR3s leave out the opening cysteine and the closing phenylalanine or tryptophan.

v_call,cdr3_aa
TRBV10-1,ASRGSTGYSNQPQH
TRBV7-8,ASSLGGGLNTEAF
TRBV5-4,ASSLGVRGVLDTQY
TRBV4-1,ASSQRQGGYTGELF
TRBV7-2,ASSFDRGAGNTIY
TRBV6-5,ASSLQGLAF
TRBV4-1,ASSQIAANTGELF
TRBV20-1,SAPRTAEAF
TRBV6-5,ASSYSGDRADEQY
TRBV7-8,ASSDGQGRQETQY
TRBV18,ASSPYGGAEQETQY
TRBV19,ASSWYYNQPQH
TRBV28,ASQGSISLNTEAF